Sequencing of this T cell receptor (beta chain) was carried out in a study of glioma-infiltrating T cells after dendritic cell vaccination. At the level of the study: Samples are from glioblastoma patients in Phase I and II dendritic cell vaccine trials. Dendritic cells derived from monocytes and pulsed with autologous tumor lysate formed the vaccine.

Some clones are missing from TCRdb's copy, which holds only in-frame ones; the method was immunoSEQ multiplex PCR. The sample records 30,000 to 40,000 clones, 82% being singletons. Fresh-frozen tumor tissue and more than two years of survival data were available for all. Blood PBMC samples: pre-vaccination, two weeks post third vaccination, and at tumor progression. This clone was counted a few times. Relative to the germline gene, one junction end is altered; a read error may explain this. The CDR3 is made up of 13 amino acids. From germline, CDR1 is SGHNT and CDR2 YYREEE (reference sequence). This chain uses TRBV5-4 with TRBJ1-5; D not resolved. The source material was blood, sampled before dendritic cell vaccination. The TCR originated in a human donor with glioblastoma. The CDR3: CASSLDWSQPQHF. The CDR3 DNA reads as TGCGCCAGCAGCTTGGACTGGAGCCAGCCCCAGCATTTT.